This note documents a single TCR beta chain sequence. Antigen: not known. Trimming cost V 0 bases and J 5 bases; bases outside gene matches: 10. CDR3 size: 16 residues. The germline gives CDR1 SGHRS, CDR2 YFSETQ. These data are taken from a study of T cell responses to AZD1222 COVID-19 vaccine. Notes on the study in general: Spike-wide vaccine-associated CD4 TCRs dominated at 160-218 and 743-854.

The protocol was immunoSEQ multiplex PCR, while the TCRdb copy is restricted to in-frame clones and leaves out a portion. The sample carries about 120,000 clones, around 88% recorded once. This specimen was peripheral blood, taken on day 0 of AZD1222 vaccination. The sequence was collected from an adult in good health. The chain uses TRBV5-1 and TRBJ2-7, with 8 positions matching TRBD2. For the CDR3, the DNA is TGCGCCAGCAGCTTGGCAGGGAGCGGGAGAGTCGACGAGCAGTACTTC. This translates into CASSLAGSGRVDEQYF. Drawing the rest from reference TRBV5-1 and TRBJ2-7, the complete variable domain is KAGVTQTPRYLIKTRGQQVTLSCSPISGHRSVSWYQQTPGQGLQFLFEYFSETQRNKGNFPGRFSGRQFSNSRSEMNVSTLELGDSALYLCASSLAGSGRVDEQYFGPGTRLTVT.